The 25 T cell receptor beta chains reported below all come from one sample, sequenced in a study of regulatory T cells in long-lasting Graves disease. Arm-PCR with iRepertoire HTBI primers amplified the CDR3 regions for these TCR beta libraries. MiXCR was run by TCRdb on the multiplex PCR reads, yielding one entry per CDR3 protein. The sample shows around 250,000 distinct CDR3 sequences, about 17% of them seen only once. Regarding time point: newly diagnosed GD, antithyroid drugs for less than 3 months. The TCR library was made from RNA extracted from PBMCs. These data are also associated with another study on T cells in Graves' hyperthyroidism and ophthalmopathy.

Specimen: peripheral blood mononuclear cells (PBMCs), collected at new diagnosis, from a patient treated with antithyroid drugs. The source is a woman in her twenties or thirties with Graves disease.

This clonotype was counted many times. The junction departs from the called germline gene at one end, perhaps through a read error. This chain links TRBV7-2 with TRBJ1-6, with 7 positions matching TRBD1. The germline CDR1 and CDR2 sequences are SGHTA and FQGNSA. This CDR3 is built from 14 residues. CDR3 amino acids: CASSLDRGPSARYF. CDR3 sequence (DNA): TGTGCCAGCAGCTTAGATAGGGGGCCCTCGGCCAGGTATTTT.

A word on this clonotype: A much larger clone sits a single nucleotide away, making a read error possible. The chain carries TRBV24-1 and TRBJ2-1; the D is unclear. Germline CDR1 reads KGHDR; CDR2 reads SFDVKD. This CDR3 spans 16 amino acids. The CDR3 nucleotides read TGTGCCACCAGTGATTCCGACGTAAGCTCCTACAATGAGCGGTTCTTC. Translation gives CATSDSDVSSYNERFF.

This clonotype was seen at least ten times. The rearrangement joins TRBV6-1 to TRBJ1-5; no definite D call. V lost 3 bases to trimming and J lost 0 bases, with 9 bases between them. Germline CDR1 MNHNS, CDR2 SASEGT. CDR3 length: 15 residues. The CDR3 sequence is CASSDQDISNQPQHF. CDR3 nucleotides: TGTGCCAGCAGTGATCAAGACATTAGCAATCAGCCCCAGCATTTT.

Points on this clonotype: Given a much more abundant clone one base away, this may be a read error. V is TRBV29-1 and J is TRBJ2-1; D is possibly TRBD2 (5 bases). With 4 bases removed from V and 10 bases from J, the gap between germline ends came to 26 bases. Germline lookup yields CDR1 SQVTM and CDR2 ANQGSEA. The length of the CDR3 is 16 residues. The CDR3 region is CSVATLTGIRRHEQFF. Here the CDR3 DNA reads TGCAGCGTTGCTACCCTCACCGGGATTAGGAGGCACGAGCAGTTCTTC.

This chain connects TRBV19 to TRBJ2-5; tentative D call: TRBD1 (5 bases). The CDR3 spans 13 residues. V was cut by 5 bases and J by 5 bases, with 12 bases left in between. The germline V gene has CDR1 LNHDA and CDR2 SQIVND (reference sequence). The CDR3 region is CASSSTVEETQYF. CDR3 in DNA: TGTGCCAGTAGTTCGACAGTCGAGGAGACCCAGTACTTC.

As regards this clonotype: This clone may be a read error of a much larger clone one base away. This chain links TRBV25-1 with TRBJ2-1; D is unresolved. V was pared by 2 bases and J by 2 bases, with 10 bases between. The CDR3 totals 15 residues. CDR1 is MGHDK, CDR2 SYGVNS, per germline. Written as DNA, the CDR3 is TGTGCCAGCAGTGAAGGAAGCGTAGCCTACAATGAGCAGTTCTTC. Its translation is CASSEGSVAYNEQFF.

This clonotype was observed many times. CDR3 DNA: TGCAGTGCTCCTCCGGGGTATGGCTACGAGCAGTACTTC. Protein: CSAPPGYGYEQYF. This sequence joins TRBV20-1 and TRBJ2-7; a possible D gene is TRBD2 (5 bases). Germline loops: CDR1 DFQATT, CDR2 SNEGSKA (reference sequence). With 5 bases removed from V and 3 bases from J, the gap between germline ends came to 14 bases. The length of the CDR3 is 13 residues.

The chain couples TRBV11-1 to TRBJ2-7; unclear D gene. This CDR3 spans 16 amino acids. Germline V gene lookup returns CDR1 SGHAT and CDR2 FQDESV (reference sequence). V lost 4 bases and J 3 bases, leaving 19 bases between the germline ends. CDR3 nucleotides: TGTGCCAGCAGCTCGCCCGGGCTGTCGGTGGACTACGAGCAGTACTTC. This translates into CASSSPGLSVDYEQYF. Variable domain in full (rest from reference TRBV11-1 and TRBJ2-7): EAEVAQSPRYKITEKSQAVAFWCDPISGHATLYWYRQILGQGPELLVQFQDESVVDDSQLPKDRFSAERLKGVDSTLKIQPAELGDSAMYLCASSSPGLSVDYEQYFGPGTRLTVT.

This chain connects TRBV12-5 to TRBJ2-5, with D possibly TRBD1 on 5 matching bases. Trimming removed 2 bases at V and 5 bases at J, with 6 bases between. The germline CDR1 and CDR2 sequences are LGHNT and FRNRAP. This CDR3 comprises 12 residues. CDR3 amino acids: CASGLSGETQYF. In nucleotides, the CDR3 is TGTGCTAGTGGTTTGTCAGGGGAGACCCAGTACTTC. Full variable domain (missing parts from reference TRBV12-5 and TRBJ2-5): DARVTQTPRHKVTEMGQEVTMRCQPILGHNTVFWYRQTMMQGLELLAYFRNRAPLDDSGMPKDRFSAEMPDATLATLKIQPSEPRDSAVYFCASGLSGETQYFGPGTRLLVL.

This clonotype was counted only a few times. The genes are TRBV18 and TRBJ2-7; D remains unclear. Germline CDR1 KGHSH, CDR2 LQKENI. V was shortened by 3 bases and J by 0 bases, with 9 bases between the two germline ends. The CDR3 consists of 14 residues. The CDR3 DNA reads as TGTGCCAGCTCACCGAACACGAACTCCTACGAGCAGTACTTC. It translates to CASSPNTNSYEQYF. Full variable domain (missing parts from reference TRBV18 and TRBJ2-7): NAGVMQNPRHLVRRRGQEARLRCSPMKGHSHVYWYRQLPEEGLKFMVYLQKENIIDESGMPKERFSAEFPKEGPSILRIQQVVRGDSAAYFCASSPNTNSYEQYFGPGTRLTVT.

The CDR3 sequence: CASSHVQGSSGNTIYF. The CDR3 region has the DNA TGTGCCAGCTCACATGTACAGGGGAGCTCTGGAAACACCATATATTTT. This rearrangement joins TRBV18 to TRBJ1-3; 7 bases agree with TRBD1. The V and J ends lost 4 bases and 0 bases, in that order; junction bases with no gene match: 6. Germline V gene lookup returns CDR1 KGHSH and CDR2 LQKENI. The CDR3 sequence is 16 residues long. The full variable domain, completed using reference TRBV18 and TRBJ1-3, is NAGVMQNPRHLVRRRGQEARLRCSPMKGHSHVYWYRQLPEEGLKFMVYLQKENIIDESGMPKERFSAEFPKEGPSILRIQQVVRGDSAAYFCASSHVQGSSGNTIYFGEGSWLTVV.

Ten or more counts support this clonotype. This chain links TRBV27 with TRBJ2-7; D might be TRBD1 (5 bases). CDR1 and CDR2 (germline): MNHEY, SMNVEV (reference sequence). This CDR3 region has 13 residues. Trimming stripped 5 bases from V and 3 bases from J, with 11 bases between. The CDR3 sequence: CASSRAGIYEQYF. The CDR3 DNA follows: TGTGCCAGCAGTCGCGCAGGGATCTACGAGCAGTACTTC.

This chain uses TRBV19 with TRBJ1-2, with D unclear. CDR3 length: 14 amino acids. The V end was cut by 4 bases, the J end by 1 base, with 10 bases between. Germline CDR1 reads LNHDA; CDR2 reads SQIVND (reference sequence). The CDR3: CASSTQVRNYGYTF. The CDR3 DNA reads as TGTGCCAGTAGTACCCAGGTCCGTAACTATGGCTACACCTTC.

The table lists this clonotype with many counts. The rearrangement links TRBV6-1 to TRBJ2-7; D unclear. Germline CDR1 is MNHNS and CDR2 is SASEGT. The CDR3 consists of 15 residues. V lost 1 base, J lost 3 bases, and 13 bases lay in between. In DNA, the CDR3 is TGTGCCAGCAGTGAAGAACACTCTCTAAACTACGAGCAGTACTTC. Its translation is CASSEEHSLNYEQYF.

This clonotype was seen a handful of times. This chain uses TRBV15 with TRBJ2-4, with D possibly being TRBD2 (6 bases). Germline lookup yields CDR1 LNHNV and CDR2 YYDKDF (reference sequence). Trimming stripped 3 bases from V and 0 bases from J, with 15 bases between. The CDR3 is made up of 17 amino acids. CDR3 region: CATSSFSGGLAKNIQYF. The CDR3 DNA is TGTGCCACCAGCAGTTTCTCTGGAGGGTTAGCCAAAAACATTCAGTACTTC.

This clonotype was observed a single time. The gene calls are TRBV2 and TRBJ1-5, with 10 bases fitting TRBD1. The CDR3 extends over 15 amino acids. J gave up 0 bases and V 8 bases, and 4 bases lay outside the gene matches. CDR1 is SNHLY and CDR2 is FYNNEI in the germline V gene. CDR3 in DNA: TGTGCCAGCGCCGGGACAGGGGTTAGCAATCAGCCCCAGCATTTT. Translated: CASAGTGVSNQPQHF.

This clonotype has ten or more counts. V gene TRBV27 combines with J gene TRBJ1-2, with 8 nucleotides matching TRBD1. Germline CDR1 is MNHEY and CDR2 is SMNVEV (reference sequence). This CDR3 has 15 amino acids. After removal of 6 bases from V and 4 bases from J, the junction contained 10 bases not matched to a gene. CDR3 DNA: TGTGCCAGCAGGTCTACAGGGGGTCCTTTCTATGGCTACACCTTC. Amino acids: CASRSTGGPFYGYTF.

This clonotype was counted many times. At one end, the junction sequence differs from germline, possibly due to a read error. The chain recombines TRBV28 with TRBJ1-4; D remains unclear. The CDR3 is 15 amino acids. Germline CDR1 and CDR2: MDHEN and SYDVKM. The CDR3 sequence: CASSGLGITYEKLFF. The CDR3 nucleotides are TGTGCCAGCAGTGGGTTGGGGATAACTTATGAAAAACTGTTTTTT.

This chain's CDR3 is CASLDRAGDGYTF. The CDR3 DNA reads TGTGCCAGCCTCGACAGGGCTGGGGATGGCTACACCTTC. The genes are TRBV7-9 and TRBJ1-2; 7 bases align to TRBD1. The CDR3 consists of 13 residues. CDR1 is SEHNR and CDR2 is FQNEAQ in the germline V gene (reference sequence). V lost 8 bases to trimming and J lost 6 bases; unmatched junction nucleotides: 9.

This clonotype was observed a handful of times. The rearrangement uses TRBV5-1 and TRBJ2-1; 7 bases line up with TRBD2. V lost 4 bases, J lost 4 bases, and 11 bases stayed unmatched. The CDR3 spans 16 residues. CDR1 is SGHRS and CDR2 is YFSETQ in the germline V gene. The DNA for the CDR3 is TGCGCCAGCAGCCGTGGGAGGGCTAGAACGTACAATGAGCAGTTCTTC. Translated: CASSRGRARTYNEQFF.

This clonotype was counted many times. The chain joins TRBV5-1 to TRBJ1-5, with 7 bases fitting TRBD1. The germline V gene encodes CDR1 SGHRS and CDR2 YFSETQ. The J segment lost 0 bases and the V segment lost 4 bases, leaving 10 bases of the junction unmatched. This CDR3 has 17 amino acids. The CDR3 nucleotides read TGCGCCAGCAGCCTTCCCGGGACAGATAATAGCAATCAGCCCCAGCATTTT. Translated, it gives CASSLPGTDNSNQPQHF.

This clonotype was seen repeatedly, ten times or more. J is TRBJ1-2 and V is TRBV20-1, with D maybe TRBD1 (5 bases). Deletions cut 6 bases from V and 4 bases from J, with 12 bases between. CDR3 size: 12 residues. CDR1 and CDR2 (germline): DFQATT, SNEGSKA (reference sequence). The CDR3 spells CSATAGPYGYTF. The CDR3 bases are TGCAGTGCCACCGCAGGGCCCTATGGCTACACCTTC.

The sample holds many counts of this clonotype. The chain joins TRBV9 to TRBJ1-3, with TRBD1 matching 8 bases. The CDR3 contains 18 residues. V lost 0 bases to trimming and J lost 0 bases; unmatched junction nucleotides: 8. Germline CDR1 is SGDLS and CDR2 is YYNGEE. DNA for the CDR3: TGTGCCAGCAGCGTAGCTTGGGGACAGGAAATCTCTGGAAACACCATATATTTT. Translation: CASSVAWGQEISGNTIYF. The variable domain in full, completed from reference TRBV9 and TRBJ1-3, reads DSGVTQTPKHLITATGQRVTLRCSPRSGDLSVYWYQQSLDQGLQFLIQYYNGEERAKGNILERFSAQQFPDLHSELNLSSLELGDSALYFCASSVAWGQEISGNTIYFGEGSWLTVV.

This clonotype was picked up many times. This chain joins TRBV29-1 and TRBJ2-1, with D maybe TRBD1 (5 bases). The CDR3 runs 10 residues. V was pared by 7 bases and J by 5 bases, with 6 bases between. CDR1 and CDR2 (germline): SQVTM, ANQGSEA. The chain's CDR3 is CSGQHNEQFF. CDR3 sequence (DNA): TGCAGCGGACAGCACAATGAGCAGTTCTTC.

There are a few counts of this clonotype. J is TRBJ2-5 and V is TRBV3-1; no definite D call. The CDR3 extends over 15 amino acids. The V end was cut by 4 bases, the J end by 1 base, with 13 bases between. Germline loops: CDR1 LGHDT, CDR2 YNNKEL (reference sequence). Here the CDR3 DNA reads TGTGCCAGCAGCCTACACACGGGTTTCCAAGAGACCCAGTACTTC. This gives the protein CASSLHTGFQETQYF.